This TCR beta chain derives from a study of blood T cells in healthy people across ages. Study-level background: Capturing about one barcoded beta molecule per two T cells was achieved by template switching.

The study isolated at least 6.5 million PBMCs from each sample. V was pared by 7 bases and J by 6 bases, with 10 bases between. The CDR3 has 12 amino acids. Germline V gene lookup returns CDR1 SNHLY and CDR2 FYNNEI. The second PCR ran about 6 to 12 cycles with a sample-barcoded 5' primer and J-beta primers. Each of the cDNA molecules was tagged by a template-switch adaptor with 12 random nucleotides. MiXCR was run by TCRdb on the 5' RACE reads, yielding one entry per CDR3 protein. Here the sample spans hundreds of thousands of distinct CDR3 sequences, roughly 50% being singletons. The sequence was obtained from a young man in good health. The sample consisted of blood. The V gene is TRBV2, the J gene TRBJ2-1; D is undetermined. The CDR3 protein is CASIGPANEQFF. DNA of the CDR3: TGTGCCAGCATTGGGCCGGCCAATGAGCAGTTCTTC. Full variable domain (remainder filled in from reference TRBV2 and TRBJ2-1): EPEVTQTPSHQVTQMGQEVILRCVPISNHLYFYWYRQILGQKVEFLVSFYNNEISEKSEIFDDQFSVERPDGSNFTLKIRSTKLEDSAMYFCASIGPANEQFFGPGTRLTVL.